This paragraph reports one T cell receptor beta chain. The antigen is not known. Since all of the isolated RNA was reverse transcribed, expressed TCRB transcripts were what got sequenced. Profiling relied on immunoSEQ multiplex PCR, and the TCRdb table lists in-frame clones only, not all of them. The sample includes 200,000 to 300,000 clones, approximately 11% seen only once; the top ten take roughly 0.017%. CDR1 and CDR2 from the germline V gene are SGDLS and YYNGEE. V shed 7 bases and J shed 8 bases, with 12 bases lying between them. CDR3 size: 12 residues. The data are from a study of beta chain features in type 1 diabetes. General observations from the study: The question left open here concerned HLA type influencing TCRB rearrangement. In every one of the four CD4+ subsets, TCRB CDR3s were moderately but significantly shorter in Type 1 diabetes patients. Insertions at VDJ junctions were less frequent in type 1 diabetes patients. These patients also deleted more nucleotides at the same junctions.

Sorted CD4+ subsets: naive, central memory, regulatory, stem cell-like memory (CD45RO/CCR7/CD25/CD127/CD95/CD27 panel). This sequence originates from a man aged 30-40 years with type 1 diabetes. The sequenced sample consisted of naive CD4+ T cells from blood. The chain employs TRBV9 and TRBJ1-4; possibly TRBD1 for D (6 bases). DNA for the CDR3: TGTGCCAGCTCCCCGGGGACAGAAAAACTGTTTTTT. Protein sequence: CASSPGTEKLFF.